This T cell receptor beta chain derives from a study of cytomegalovirus exposure and HLA in healthy donors. Worth noting for this clone: Antigen specificity is unknown.

The study, taken as a whole, reports: According to a later analysis, TCR clusters from the first cohort tended to co-occur in the 120 or so validation repertoires.

V lost 4 bases and J lost 5, with 15 bases in between. The V gene's germline CDR1 is LGHNA and CDR2 YNFKEQ. The CDR3 runs 16 residues. The table came from immunoSEQ multiplex PCR; TCRdb's copy has only in-frame clones and leaves some out. The data show some 98,000 clones, roughly 84% seen once. The rearrangement joins TRBV4-2 to TRBJ1-6; D unclear. The sequenced material came from PBMCs. This clonotype originated in a man younger than 35 in good health and CMV-seropositive. This CDR3 is CASSPTRRTDNSPLHF. The CDR3 bases are TGTGCCAGCAGCCCGACAAGACGCACAGATAATTCACCCCTCCACTTT.